The clone carrying this T cell receptor beta chain was recorded once. Antigen: not known. Here immunoSEQ multiplex PCR was the method, and the copy in TCRdb shows in-frame clones only, minus some. The table has 85,000 to 100,000 clones, approximately 86% seen once. Patients had chemo-refractory metastatic non-small-cell lung cancer and received focal radiation plus CTLA-4 blockade that used ipilimumab. This entry comes from a study of radiotherapy plus CTLA-4 blockade in lung cancer. Notes on the study in general: The study found tumor-derived TCR clones expanded in blood after radiotherapy plus ipilimumab.

The CDR3 contains 17 residues. Germline V gene data show CDR1 as SGHRS and CDR2 as YFSETQ. V lost 0 bases to trimming and J lost 1 base, with 16 bases between them. This receptor was obtained from a human donor with non-small cell lung cancer that progressed on radiotherapy plus ipilimumab. The material was peripheral blood, obtained from a patient treated with radiotherapy plus ipilimumab. V is TRBV5-1 and J is TRBJ1-1; D might be TRBD1 (5 bases). DNA of the CDR3: TGCGCCAGCAGCTTGGGTGGCAGGGCGGGAGGGAACACTGAAGCTTTCTTT. Translated: CASSLGGRAGGNTEAFF.